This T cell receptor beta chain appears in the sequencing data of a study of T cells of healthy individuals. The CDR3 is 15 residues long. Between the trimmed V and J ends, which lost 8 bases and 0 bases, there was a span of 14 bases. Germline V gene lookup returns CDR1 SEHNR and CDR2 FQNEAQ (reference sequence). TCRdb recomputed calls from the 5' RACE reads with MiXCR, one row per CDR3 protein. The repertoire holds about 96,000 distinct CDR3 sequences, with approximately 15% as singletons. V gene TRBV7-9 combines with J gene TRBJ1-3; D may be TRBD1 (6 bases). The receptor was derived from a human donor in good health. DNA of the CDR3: TGTGCCAGCGGGGGGGCGCCAAGCTCTGGAAACACCATATATTTT. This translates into CASGGAPSSGNTIYF.